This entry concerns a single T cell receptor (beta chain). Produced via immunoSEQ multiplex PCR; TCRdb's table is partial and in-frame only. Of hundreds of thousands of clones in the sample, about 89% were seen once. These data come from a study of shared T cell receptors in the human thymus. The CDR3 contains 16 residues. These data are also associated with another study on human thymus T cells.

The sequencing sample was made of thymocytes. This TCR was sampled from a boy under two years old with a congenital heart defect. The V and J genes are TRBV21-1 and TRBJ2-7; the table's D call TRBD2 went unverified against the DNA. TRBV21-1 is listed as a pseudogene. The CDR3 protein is CASSRALAGGTGEQYF. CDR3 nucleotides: TGTGCCAGCAGCAGGGCGTTGGCGGGGGGCACGGGGGAGCAGTACTTC.